This T cell receptor (beta chain) was documented in a study of blood T cell repertoires in COVID-19. Overall study: Acute-phase and convalescent COVID-19 samples originated in the United States, Italy and Spain.

The CDR3 totals 14 residues. Germline V gives CDR1 SGHTA, CDR2 FQGNSA. V was pared by 0 bases and J by 6 bases, with 10 bases between. Method: immunoSEQ multiplex PCR; TCRdb's copy keeps in-frame clones and lacks some. Altogether around 270,000 clones are present, more than 85% being singletons, with the ten largest covering roughly 5%. The chain joins TRBV7-2 to TRBJ2-3; D perhaps matches TRBD2 (7 bases). Sequenced input: peripheral blood. This receptor was obtained from a man aged 35 to 55 with acute or convalescent COVID-19. CDR3 in amino acids: CASSLAGGRDTQYF. The DNA of the CDR3 is TGTGCCAGCAGCTTAGCGGGGGGGCGGGATACGCAGTATTTT.